This entry describes one T cell receptor (beta chain). The V and J ends lost 2 bases and 3 bases respectively, with 11 bases between them. The V gene's germline CDR1 is MNHEY and CDR2 SVGAGI. The CDR3 spans 15 residues. The data belong to a study of blood T cell repertoires in COVID-19. Assay used: immunoSEQ multiplex PCR; TCRdb lists only in-frame clones, some missing. The sample has roughly 260,000 clones, under 90% seen once. The chain couples TRBV6-5 to TRBJ2-1, with D possibly TRBD2 on 6 matching bases. The clonotype originates from a woman in her thirties or forties who had been exposed to COVID-19. Specimen: PBMCs or T cells enriched from blood (not recorded which). The CDR3 DNA reads as TGTGCCAGCAGTTACCGGCGGGACGTCTACAATGAGCAGTTCTTC. This sequence encodes CASSYRRDVYNEQFF.